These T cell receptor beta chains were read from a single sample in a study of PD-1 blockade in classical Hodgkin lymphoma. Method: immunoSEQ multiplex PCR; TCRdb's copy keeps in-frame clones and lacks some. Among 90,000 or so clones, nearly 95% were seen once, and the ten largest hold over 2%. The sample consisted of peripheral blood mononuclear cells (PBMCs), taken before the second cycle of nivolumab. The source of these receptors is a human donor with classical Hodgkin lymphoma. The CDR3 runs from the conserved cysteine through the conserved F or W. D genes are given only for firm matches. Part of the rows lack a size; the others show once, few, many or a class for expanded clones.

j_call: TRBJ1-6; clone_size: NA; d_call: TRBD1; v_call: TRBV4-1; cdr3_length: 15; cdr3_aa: CASSQAQGDNSPLHF; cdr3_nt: TGCGCCAGCAGCCAAGCACAGGGGGATAATTCACCCCTCCACTTT
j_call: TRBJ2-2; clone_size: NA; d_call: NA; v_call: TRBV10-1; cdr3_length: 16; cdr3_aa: CASSDYTRMVTGELFF; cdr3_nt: TGCGCCAGCAGTGACTATACTAGGATGGTCACCGGGGAGCTGTTTTTT
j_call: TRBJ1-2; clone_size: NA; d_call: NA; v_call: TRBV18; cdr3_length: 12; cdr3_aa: CASSQDTYYDGF; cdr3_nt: TGTGCCAGCTCCCAAGACACCTACTATGATGGATTC
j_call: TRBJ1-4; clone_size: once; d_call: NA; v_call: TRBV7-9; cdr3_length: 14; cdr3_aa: CASSHPPGGEKLFF; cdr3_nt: TGTGCCAGCAGCCACCCACCGGGGGGTGAAAAACTGTTTTTT
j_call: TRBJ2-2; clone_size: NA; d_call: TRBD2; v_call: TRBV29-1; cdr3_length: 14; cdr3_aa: CSARTGLATGELFF; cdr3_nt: TGCAGCGCCCGAACGGGACTAGCAACCGGGGAGCTGTTTTTT
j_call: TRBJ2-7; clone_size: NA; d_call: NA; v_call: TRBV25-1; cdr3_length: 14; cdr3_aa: CASSAAGTHYEQYF; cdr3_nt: TGTGCCAGCAGTGCAGCCGGGACTCACTACGAGCAGTACTTC
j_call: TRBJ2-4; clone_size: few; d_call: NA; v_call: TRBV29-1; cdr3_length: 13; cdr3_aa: CSVAGVDLNIQYF; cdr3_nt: TGCAGCGTTGCGGGCGTTGACCTAAACATTCAGTACTTC
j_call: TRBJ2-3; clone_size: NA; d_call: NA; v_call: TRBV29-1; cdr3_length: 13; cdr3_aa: CSVAVTSTDTQYF; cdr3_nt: TGCAGCGTTGCGGTAACTAGCACAGATACGCAGTATTTT
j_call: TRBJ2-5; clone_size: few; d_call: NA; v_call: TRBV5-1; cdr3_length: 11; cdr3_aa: CASSFQETQYF; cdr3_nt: TGCGCCAGCAGCTTCCAAGAGACCCAGTACTTC
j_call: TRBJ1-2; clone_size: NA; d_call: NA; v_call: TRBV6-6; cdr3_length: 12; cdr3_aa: CASSPEAAGYTF; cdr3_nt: TGTGCCAGCAGTCCAGAGGCTGCCGGCTACACCTTC
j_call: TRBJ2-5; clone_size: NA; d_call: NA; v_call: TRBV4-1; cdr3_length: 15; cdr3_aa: CASSPQGRSQETQYF; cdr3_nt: TGCGCCAGCAGCCCACAGGGACGCTCCCAAGAGACCCAGTACTTC
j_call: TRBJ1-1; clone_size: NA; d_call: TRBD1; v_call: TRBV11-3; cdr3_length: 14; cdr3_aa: CASSLGTAGTEAFF; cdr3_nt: TGTGCCAGCAGCTTGGGGACAGCAGGAACTGAAGCTTTCTTT
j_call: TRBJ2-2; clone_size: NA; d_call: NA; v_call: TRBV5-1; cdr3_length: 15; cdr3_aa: CASSLGAGIVGELFF; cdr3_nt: TGCGCCAGCAGCTTGGGGGCAGGTATTGTCGGGGAGCTGTTTTTT
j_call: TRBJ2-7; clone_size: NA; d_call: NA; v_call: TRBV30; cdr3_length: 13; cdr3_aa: CAWSTSHNGEQYF; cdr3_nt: TGTGCCTGGAGTACGTCCCACAACGGGGAGCAGTACTTC
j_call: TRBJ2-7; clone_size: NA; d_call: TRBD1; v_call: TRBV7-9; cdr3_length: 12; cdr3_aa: CASSAQGYEQYF; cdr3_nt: TGTGCCAGCAGCGCACAGGGGTACGAGCAGTACTTC
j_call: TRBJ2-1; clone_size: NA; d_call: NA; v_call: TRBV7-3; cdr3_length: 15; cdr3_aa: CASSQQGTLYNEQFF; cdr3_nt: TGTGCCAGCAGCCAGCAGGGGACACTCTACAATGAGCAGTTCTTC
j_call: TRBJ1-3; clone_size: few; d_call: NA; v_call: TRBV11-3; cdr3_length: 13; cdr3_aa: CASSGGPGNTIYF; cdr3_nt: TGTGCCAGCAGCGGTGGGCCGGGAAACACCATATATTTT
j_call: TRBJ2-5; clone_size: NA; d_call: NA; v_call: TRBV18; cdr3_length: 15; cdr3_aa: CASSQRGSGQETQYF; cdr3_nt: TGTGCCAGCTCACAGAGGGGGAGTGGGCAAGAGACCCAGTACTTC
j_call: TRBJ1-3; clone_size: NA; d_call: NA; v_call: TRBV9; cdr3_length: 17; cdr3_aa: CASSVGTEIHGGNTIYF; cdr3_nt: TGTGCCAGCAGCGTAGGGACAGAAATTCACGGAGGAAACACCATATATTTT
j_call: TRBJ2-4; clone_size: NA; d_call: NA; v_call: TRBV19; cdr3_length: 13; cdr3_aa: CASSIVQSNIQYF; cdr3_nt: TGTGCCAGTAGTATAGTCCAAAGCAACATTCAGTACTTC
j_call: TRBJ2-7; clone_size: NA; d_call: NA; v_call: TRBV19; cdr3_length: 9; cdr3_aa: CANHYEQYF; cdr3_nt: TGTGCCAACCACTACGAGCAGTACTTC
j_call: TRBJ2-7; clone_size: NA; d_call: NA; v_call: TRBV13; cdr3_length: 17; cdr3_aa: CASSYGPDRNLLYEQYF; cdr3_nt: TGTGCCAGCAGCTACGGACCCGACAGGAACCTCCTCTACGAGCAGTACTTC
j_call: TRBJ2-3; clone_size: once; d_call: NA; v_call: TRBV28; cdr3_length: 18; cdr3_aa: CASSLPRFSSASTDTQYF; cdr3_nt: TGTGCCAGCAGTTTACCCCGGTTTTCTAGCGCTAGCACAGATACGCAGTATTTT
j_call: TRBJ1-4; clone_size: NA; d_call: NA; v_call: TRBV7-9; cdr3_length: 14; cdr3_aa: CASSQDGYNEKLFF; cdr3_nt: TGTGCCAGCAGCCAGGACGGTTATAATGAAAAACTGTTTTTT
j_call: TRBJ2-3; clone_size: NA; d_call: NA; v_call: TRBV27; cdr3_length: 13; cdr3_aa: CASSFPGTDTQYF; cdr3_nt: TGTGCCAGCAGTTTTCCCGGCACAGATACGCAGTATTTT
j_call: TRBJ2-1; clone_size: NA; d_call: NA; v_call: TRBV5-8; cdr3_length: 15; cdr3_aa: CASSQGFPSYNEQFF; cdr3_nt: TGTGCCAGCAGCCAGGGGTTTCCCTCCTACAATGAGCAGTTCTTC
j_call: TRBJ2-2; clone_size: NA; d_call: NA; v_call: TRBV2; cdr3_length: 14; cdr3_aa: CASSEPTRSGELFF; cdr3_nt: TGTGCCAGCAGTGAACCCACTAGGAGCGGGGAGCTGTTTTTT
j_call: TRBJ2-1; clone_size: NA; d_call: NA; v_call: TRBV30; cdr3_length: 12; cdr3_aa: CAWSFPYNEQFF; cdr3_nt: TGTGCCTGGAGTTTCCCCTACAATGAGCAGTTCTTC
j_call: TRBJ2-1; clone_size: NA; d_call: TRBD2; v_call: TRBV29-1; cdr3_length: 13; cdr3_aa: CSVSSGSRNGQFF; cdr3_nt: TGCAGCGTTAGTAGCGGGAGCAGAAATGGGCAGTTCTTC
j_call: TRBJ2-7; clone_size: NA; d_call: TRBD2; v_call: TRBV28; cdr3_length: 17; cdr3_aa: CASSSDSGLAETYEQYF; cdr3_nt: TGTGCCAGCAGCTCCGACTCGGGACTAGCGGAAACCTACGAGCAGTACTTC
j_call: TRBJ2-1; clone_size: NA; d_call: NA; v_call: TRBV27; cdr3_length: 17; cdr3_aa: CASSILGGPGVSDEQFF; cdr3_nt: TGTGCCAGCAGTATCCTTGGAGGGCCAGGGGTTAGCGATGAGCAGTTCTTC
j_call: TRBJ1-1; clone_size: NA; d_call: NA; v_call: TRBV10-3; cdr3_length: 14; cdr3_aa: CAIKNRVLGGEAFF; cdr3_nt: TGTGCCATCAAAAACAGGGTCTTAGGGGGTGAAGCTTTCTTT
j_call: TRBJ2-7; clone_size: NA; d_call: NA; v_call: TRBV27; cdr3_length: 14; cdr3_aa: CASSLGRRGYEQYF; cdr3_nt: TGTGCCAGCAGTTTAGGTAGGCGGGGTTACGAGCAGTACTTC
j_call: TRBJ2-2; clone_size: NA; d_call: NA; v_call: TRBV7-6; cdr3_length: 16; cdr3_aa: CASRPPVLAYTGELFF; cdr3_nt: TGTGCCAGCCGACCCCCGGTACTAGCTTACACCGGGGAGCTGTTTTTT
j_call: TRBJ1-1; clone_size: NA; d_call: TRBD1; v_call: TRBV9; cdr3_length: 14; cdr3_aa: CASSYRGWDTEAFF; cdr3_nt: TGTGCCAGCAGCTACAGGGGATGGGACACTGAAGCTTTCTTT
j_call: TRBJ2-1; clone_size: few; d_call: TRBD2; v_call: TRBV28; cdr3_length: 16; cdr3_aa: CASSLLLAASYNEQFF; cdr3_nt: TGTGCCAGCAGTTTATTGCTAGCGGCCTCCTACAATGAGCAGTTCTTC
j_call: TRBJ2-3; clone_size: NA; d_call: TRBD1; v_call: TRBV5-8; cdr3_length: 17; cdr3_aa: CASSLGQGAPSTDTQYF; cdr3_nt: TGTGCCAGCAGCTTGGGCCAGGGGGCCCCTAGCACAGATACGCAGTATTTT
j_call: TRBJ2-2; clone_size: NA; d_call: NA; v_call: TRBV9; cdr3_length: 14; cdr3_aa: CASSVRGATGELFF; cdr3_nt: TGTGCCAGCAGCGTAAGGGGGGCCACCGGGGAGCTGTTTTTT
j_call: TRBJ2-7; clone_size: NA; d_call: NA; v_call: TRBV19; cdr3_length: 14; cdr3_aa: CASSISDGSYEQYF; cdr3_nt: TGTGCCAGTAGTATAAGCGACGGCTCCTACGAGCAGTACTTC
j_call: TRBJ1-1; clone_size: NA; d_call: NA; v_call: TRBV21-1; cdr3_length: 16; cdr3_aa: CASSKVPTGGDTEAFF; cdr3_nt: TGTGCCAGCAGCAAAGTCCCCACAGGGGGGGACACTGAAGCTTTCTTT